The rows below give T cell receptor beta chains drawn from one sample of a study of technical replicates of blood from several donors. Sequenced by immunoSEQ multiplex PCR; TCRdb stores in-frame clones only, minus some. The sample consists of tens of thousands of clones, roughly 90% of them appearing once. The sequencing input was PBMCs. Receptors originate from a human donor in good health. Some clones in this sample may be carry-over from other donors' samples. Both conserved end residues are part of each CDR3. Fields, in order: clone size, V gene, D gene, J gene, CDR3 DNA, CDR3 protein. D genes are given only for firm matches. Clone sizes are given selectively: once, few, many, or a class where the clone is expanded.

abundance: .
v_gene: TRBV7-9
d_gene: .
j_gene: TRBJ2-7
CDR3nt: TGTGCCAGCAGCCTCTCCCGGGATCCGGGCCACGAGCAGTACTTC
CDR3aa: CASSLSRDPGHEQYF

abundance: .
v_gene: TRBV11-3
d_gene: .
j_gene: TRBJ2-5
CDR3nt: TGTGCCAGCAGCCGCACCAGGGAAGAGACCCAGTACTTC
CDR3aa: CASSRTREETQYF

abundance: once
v_gene: TRBV7-3
d_gene: TRBD1
j_gene: TRBJ2-3
CDR3nt: TGTGCCAGCAGCTGGCAGGGGGCCTCCACAGATACGCAGTATTTT
CDR3aa: CASSWQGASTDTQYF

abundance: few
v_gene: TRBV19
d_gene: .
j_gene: TRBJ1-6
CDR3nt: TGTGCCAGTAGCCTTGGACGGGAGTTGGCGGGTTCACCCCTCCACTTT
CDR3aa: CASSLGRELAGSPLHF

abundance: .
v_gene: TRBV2
d_gene: .
j_gene: TRBJ1-1
CDR3nt: TGTGCCAGCAGAGGACTGGGCACTGAAGCTTTCTTT
CDR3aa: CASRGLGTEAFF

abundance: once
v_gene: TRBV4-3
d_gene: .
j_gene: TRBJ2-1
CDR3nt: TGCGCCAGCAGCCAAGATCGTGGAGCATGGAATGAGCAGTTCTTC
CDR3aa: CASSQDRGAWNEQFF

abundance: .
v_gene: TRBV7-2
d_gene: TRBD1
j_gene: TRBJ2-2
CDR3nt: TGTGCCAGCAGAGACAGGGCGGCCGGGGAGCTGTTTTTT
CDR3aa: CASRDRAAGELFF

abundance: .
v_gene: TRBV7-6
d_gene: TRBD2
j_gene: TRBJ2-3
CDR3nt: TGTGCCAGCAGCCCCAGGACTAGCGGCACAGATACGCAGTATTTT
CDR3aa: CASSPRTSGTDTQYF

abundance: .
v_gene: TRBV18
d_gene: .
j_gene: TRBJ1-2
CDR3nt: TGTGCCAGCTCACCACCGGTGACAACGAGAGATGGCTACACCTTC
CDR3aa: CASSPPVTTRDGYTF

abundance: .
v_gene: TRBV7-9
d_gene: .
j_gene: TRBJ1-2
CDR3nt: TGTGCCAGCAGCTTAGGGGCGGGGAATGGCTACACCTTC
CDR3aa: CASSLGAGNGYTF

abundance: .
v_gene: TRBV6-1
d_gene: .
j_gene: TRBJ1-1
CDR3nt: TGTGCCAGCAGAGCACCGACAGTAAACACTGAAGCTTTCTTT
CDR3aa: CASRAPTVNTEAFF

abundance: .
v_gene: TRBV10-1
d_gene: .
j_gene: TRBJ2-1
CDR3nt: TGCGCCACAAGGGACTCGAGCTCCTACAATGAGCAGTTCTTC
CDR3aa: CATRDSSSYNEQFF

abundance: .
v_gene: TRBV18
d_gene: TRBD2
j_gene: TRBJ2-7
CDR3nt: TGTGCCAGCTCACGGACTAGCGGGGCCTATCCCTACGAGCAGTACTTC
CDR3aa: CASSRTSGAYPYEQYF

abundance: .
v_gene: TRBV4-3
d_gene: TRBD1
j_gene: TRBJ2-7
CDR3nt: TGCGCCAGCAGCCACGACAGGGGGACCTACGAGCAGTACTTC
CDR3aa: CASSHDRGTYEQYF

abundance: .
v_gene: TRBV7-8
d_gene: .
j_gene: TRBJ2-5
CDR3nt: TGTGCCAGCAGCTTAGGAGGGGCAGGGAGGGAGACCCAGTACTTC
CDR3aa: CASSLGGAGRETQYF

abundance: .
v_gene: TRBV6-1
d_gene: .
j_gene: TRBJ1-5
CDR3nt: TGTGCCAGCACGGAGGGGAATCAGCCCCAGCATTTT
CDR3aa: CASTEGNQPQHF

abundance: .
v_gene: TRBV5-1
d_gene: TRBD2
j_gene: TRBJ2-3
CDR3nt: TGCGCCAGCAGCAACTACCGGACTAGCGGGGGGGCCGTGACGCAGTATTTT
CDR3aa: CASSNYRTSGGAVTQYF

abundance: .
v_gene: TRBV19
d_gene: TRBD1
j_gene: TRBJ1-6
CDR3nt: TGTGCCAGTAGTACAGGACAGGGATTGAATTCACCCCTCCACTTT
CDR3aa: CASSTGQGLNSPLHF

abundance: .
v_gene: TRBV7-2
d_gene: .
j_gene: TRBJ2-5
CDR3nt: TGTGCCAGCAGCAAAGGACTTAGCTGGGATGAGACCCAGTACTTC
CDR3aa: CASSKGLSWDETQYF

abundance: once
v_gene: TRBV4-3
d_gene: .
j_gene: TRBJ2-1
CDR3nt: TGCGCCAGCAGCCCTCTTAGGGGTCATGAGCAGTTCTTC
CDR3aa: CASSPLRGHEQFF

abundance: .
v_gene: TRBV4-3
d_gene: TRBD1
j_gene: TRBJ1-6
CDR3nt: TGCGCCAGCAGCCTTCAGACAGGGCAGAATTCACCCCTCCACTTT
CDR3aa: CASSLQTGQNSPLHF

abundance: .
v_gene: TRBV6-5
d_gene: TRBD2
j_gene: TRBJ2-1
CDR3nt: TGTGCCAGCAGTTCGGGACTAGCGGGCTCCTACAATGAGCAGTTCTTC
CDR3aa: CASSSGLAGSYNEQFF

abundance: .
v_gene: TRBV4-2
d_gene: TRBD2
j_gene: TRBJ2-5
CDR3nt: TGTGCCAGCAGCCCGGGGGGGTCGAGCGGTCAAGAGACCCAGTACTTC
CDR3aa: CASSPGGSSGQETQYF

abundance: .
v_gene: TRBV19
d_gene: .
j_gene: TRBJ2-7
CDR3nt: TGTGCCAGTAGTTCCGACTACTCCTACGAGCAGTACTTC
CDR3aa: CASSSDYSYEQYF

abundance: .
v_gene: TRBV9
d_gene: .
j_gene: TRBJ1-4
CDR3nt: TGTGCCAGCAGCGTAGGCCCAGGGGAGAATGAAAAACTGTTTTTT
CDR3aa: CASSVGPGENEKLFF